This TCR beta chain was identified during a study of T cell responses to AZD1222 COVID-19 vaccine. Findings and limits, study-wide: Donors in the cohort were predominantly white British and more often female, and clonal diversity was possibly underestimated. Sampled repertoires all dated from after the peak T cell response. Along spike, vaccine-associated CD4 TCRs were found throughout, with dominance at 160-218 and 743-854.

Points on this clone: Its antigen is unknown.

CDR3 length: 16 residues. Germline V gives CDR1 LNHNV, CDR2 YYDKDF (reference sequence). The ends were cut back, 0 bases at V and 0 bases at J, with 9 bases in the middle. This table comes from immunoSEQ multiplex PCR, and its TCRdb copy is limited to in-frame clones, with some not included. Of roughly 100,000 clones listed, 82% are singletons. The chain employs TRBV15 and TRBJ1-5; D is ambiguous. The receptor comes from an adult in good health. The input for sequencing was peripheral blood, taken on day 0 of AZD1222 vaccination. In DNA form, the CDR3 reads TGTGCCACCAGCAGAGATCAAGGGTCTAGCAATCAGCCCCAGCATTTT. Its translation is CATSRDQGSSNQPQHF. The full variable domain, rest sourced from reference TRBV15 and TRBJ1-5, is DAMVIQNPRYQVTQFGKPVTLSCSQTLNHNVMYWYQQKSSQAPKLLFHYYDKDFNNEADTPDNFQSRRPNTSFCFLDIRSPGLGDTAMYLCATSRDQGSSNQPQHFGDGTRLSIL.